This TCR beta chain was captured in a study of blood T cell repertoires in COVID-19. Study background: The cDNA or gDNA used as material had been derived from T cells, B-cell-depleted T cells, or PBMCs.

CDR1 and CDR2 (germline): SNHLY, FYNNEI. The CDR3 totals 14 residues. For this clone: One junction end does not reproduce the germline sequence, and a read error may be involved.

Assay: immunoSEQ multiplex PCR; the TCRdb copy retains only in-frame clones and omits some. Seen here are more than 250,000 clones, roughly 88% observed once, and the top ten hold approximately 1.6%. The J gene is TRBJ2-2, the V gene TRBV2; 7 bases are a match to TRBD1. The receptor comes from a woman in her twenties or thirties with COVID-19, enrolled during active disease. Sample: peripheral blood. The CDR3 here is CASKATGEAGELFF. CDR3 nucleotides: TGTGCTAGCAAGGCCACAGGGGAAGCCGGGGAGCTGTTTTTT.